This paragraph covers one T cell receptor (beta chain) sequence. This entry belongs to a study of blood T cell repertoires in COVID-19. Germline lookup yields CDR1 GTSNPN and CDR2 SVGIG (reference sequence). The CDR3 has 15 amino acids. V trimming: 3 bases; J trimming: 8 bases; junction bases outside the gene matches: 11. Sequencing used immunoSEQ multiplex PCR; TCRdb keeps in-frame clones, though not all of them. Here the sample spans 110,000 to 150,000 clones, approximately 91% being singletons. V is TRBV30 and J is TRBJ1-4; 8 nucleotides align to TRBD1. This receptor was taken from a man between 65 and 85 years old with acute or convalescent COVID-19. Sequences were obtained from peripheral blood. Written as DNA, the CDR3 is TGTGCCTGGAGCCCAACCGGACAGGGACGAGAAAAACTGTTTTTT. It yields the protein CAWSPTGQGREKLFF.